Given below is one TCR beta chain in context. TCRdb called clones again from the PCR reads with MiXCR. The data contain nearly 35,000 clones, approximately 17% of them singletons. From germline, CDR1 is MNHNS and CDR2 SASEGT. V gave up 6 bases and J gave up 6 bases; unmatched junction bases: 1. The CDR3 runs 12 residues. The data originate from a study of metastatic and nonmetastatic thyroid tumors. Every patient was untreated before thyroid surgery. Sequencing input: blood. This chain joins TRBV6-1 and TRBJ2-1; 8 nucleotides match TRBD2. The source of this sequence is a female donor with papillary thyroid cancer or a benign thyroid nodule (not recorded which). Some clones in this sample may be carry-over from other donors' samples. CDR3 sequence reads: CASRLAGNEQFF. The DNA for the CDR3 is TGTGCCAGCAGGCTAGCGGGCAATGAGCAGTTCTTC.